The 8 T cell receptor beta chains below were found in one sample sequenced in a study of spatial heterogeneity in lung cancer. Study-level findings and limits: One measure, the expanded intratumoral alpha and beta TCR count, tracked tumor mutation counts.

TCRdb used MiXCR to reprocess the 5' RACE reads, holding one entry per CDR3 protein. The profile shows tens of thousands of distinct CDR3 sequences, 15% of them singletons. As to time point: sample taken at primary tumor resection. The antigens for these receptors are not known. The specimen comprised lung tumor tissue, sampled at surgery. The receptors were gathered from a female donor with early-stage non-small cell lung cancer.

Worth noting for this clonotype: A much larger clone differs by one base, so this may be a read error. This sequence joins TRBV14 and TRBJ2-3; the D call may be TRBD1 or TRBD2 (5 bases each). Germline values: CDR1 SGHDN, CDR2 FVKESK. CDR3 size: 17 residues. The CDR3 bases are TGTGACAGCAGCCCCCCGTGGGGGAGCGCACAAACAGATACGCAGTATTTT. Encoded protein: CDSSPPWGSAQTDTQYF.

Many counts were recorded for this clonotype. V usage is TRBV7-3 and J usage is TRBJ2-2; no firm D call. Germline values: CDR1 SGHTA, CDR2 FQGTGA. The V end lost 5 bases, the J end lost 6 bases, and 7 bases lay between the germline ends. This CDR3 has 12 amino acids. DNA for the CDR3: TGTGCCAGCAGCCTAAATGCCGGGGAGCTGTTTTTT. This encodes CASSLNAGELFF. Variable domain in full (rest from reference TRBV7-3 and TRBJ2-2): GAGVSQTPSNKVTEKGKYVELRCDPISGHTALYWYRQSLGQGPEFLIYFQGTGAADDSGLPNDRFFAVRPEGSVSTLKIQRTERGDSAVYLCASSLNAGELFFGEGSRLTVL.

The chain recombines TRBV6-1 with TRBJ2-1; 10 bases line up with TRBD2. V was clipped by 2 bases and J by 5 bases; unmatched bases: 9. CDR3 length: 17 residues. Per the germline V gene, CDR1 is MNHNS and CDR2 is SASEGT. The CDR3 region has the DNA TGTGCCAGCAGTGAAAGGCGGGCCCTAGCGGGGGACAATGAGCAGTTCTTC. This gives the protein CASSERRALAGDNEQFF.

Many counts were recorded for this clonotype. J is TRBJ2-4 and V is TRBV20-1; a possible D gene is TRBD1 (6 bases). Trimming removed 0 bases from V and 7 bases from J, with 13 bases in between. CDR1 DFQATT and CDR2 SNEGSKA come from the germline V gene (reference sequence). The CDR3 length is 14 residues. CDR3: CSARDQGRGNIQYF. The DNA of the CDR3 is TGCAGTGCTAGAGATCAGGGGAGAGGGAACATTCAGTACTTC.

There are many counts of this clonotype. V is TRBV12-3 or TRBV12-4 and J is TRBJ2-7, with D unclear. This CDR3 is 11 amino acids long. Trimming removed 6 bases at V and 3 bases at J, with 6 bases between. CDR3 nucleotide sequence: TGTGCCAGCAGGAACAGCTACGAGCAGTACTTC. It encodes CASRNSYEQYF.

The CDR3 DNA is TGTGCCAGCAGGGCAGGGGGAGGCACCGGGGAGCTGTTTTTT. Translating gives CASRAGGGTGELFF. J is TRBJ2-2 and V is TRBV28; maybe TRBD1 (7 bases). Trimming pared 6 bases from V and 4 bases from J, leaving 12 bases between. From germline, CDR1 is MDHEN and CDR2 SYDVKM. The CDR3 length is 14 residues.

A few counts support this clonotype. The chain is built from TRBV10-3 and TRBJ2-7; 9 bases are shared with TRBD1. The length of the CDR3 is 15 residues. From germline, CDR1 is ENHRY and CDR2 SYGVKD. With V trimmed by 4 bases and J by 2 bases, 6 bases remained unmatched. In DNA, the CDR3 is TGTGCCATCAGTGGGGACAGGGACCCCACCTACGAGCAGTACTTC. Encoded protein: CAISGDRDPTYEQYF.

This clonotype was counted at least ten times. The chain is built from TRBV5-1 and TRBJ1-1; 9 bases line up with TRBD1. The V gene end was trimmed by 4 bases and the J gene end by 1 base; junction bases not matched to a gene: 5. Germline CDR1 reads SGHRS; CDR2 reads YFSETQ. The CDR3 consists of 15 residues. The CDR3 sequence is CASSQGQGWNTEAFF. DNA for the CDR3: TGCGCCAGCAGCCAGGGACAGGGATGGAACACTGAAGCTTTCTTT.